The rows below give T cell receptor beta chains drawn from one sample of a study of shared clonotypes between healthy human individuals. Here immunoSEQ multiplex PCR was the method, and the copy in TCRdb shows in-frame clones only, minus some. The table shows about 1 million clones, with roughly 70% occurring only once. Sequenced sample: memory CD4+ T cells sorted from blood. These receptors all come from a man aged 18 to 30 in good health. CDR3s include the opening cysteine and the closing phenylalanine or tryptophan. Each record gives: D gene, V gene, clone size, J gene, CDR3 DNA, CDR3 protein. A D gene is named only where the DNA matches it firmly. The size field is filled for only some rows; it gives once, few, many or a size class.

D gene: -; V gene: TRBV28; clone size: -; J gene: TRBJ1-5; CDR3 DNA: TGTGCCAGCTTAAAGCCGAGGACCGGCAATCAGCCCCAGCATTTT; CDR3 protein: CASLKPRTGNQPQHF
D gene: -; V gene: TRBV7-2; clone size: -; J gene: TRBJ2-7; CDR3 DNA: TGTGCCAGCAGCCCCGGACCTGTAGGCGAGCAGTACTTC; CDR3 protein: CASSPGPVGEQYF
D gene: -; V gene: TRBV5-1; clone size: -; J gene: TRBJ2-2; CDR3 DNA: TGCGCCAGCAGCTTGGCCTTGGGTGACGGGGAGCTGTTTTTT; CDR3 protein: CASSLALGDGELFF
D gene: -; V gene: TRBV29-1; clone size: few; J gene: TRBJ1-1; CDR3 DNA: TGCAGCGTCGAGGGCACTGAAGCTTTCTTT; CDR3 protein: CSVEGTEAFF
D gene: -; V gene: TRBV5-6; clone size: -; J gene: TRBJ2-2; CDR3 DNA: TGTGCCAGCAGCTTGCTCGGGGGGCCGAACACCGGGGAGCTGTTTTTT; CDR3 protein: CASSLLGGPNTGELFF
D gene: -; V gene: TRBV28; clone size: -; J gene: TRBJ1-1; CDR3 DNA: TGTGCCAGCAGTTTATCCCGGGTCACTGAAGCTTTCTTT; CDR3 protein: CASSLSRVTEAFF
D gene: -; V gene: TRBV28; clone size: -; J gene: TRBJ1-5; CDR3 DNA: TGTGCCAGCAGTTCCGGTAACAATCAGCCCCAGCATTTT; CDR3 protein: CASSSGNNQPQHF
D gene: -; V gene: TRBV7-2; clone size: few; J gene: TRBJ2-3; CDR3 DNA: TGTGCCAGCAGCCATCTCGGCAGCTGGGGGTATTTT; CDR3 protein: CASSHLGSWGYF
D gene: TRBD2; V gene: TRBV11-2; clone size: -; J gene: TRBJ2-1; CDR3 DNA: TGTGCCAGCAGCGCCCACCCAACTAGCGGGAGCGGTAATGAGCAGTTCTTC; CDR3 protein: CASSAHPTSGSGNEQFF
D gene: -; V gene: TRBV6-1; clone size: -; J gene: TRBJ1-3; CDR3 DNA: TGTGCCAGCAGGTCAGAAAAAGTCGGGACTGTACATTTT; CDR3 protein: CASRSEKVGTVHF
D gene: TRBD2; V gene: TRBV27; clone size: few; J gene: TRBJ2-1; CDR3 DNA: TGTGCCAGCAGTCAGGGGACTAGCGGAACTGAGCAGTTCTTC; CDR3 protein: CASSQGTSGTEQFF
D gene: -; V gene: TRBV4-3; clone size: few; J gene: TRBJ1-2; CDR3 DNA: TGCGCCAGCAGCCAACACCACCCGAACTATGGCTACACCTTC; CDR3 protein: CASSQHHPNYGYTF
D gene: -; V gene: TRBV2; clone size: -; J gene: TRBJ2-7; CDR3 DNA: TGTGCCAGCATCCCACGGGACGGTCTGTACGTGGGCTACGAGCAGTACTTC; CDR3 protein: CASIPRDGLYVGYEQYF
D gene: -; V gene: TRBV6-1; clone size: -; J gene: TRBJ2-4; CDR3 DNA: TGTGCCAGCAGTGAAGCGGGGCCTAAAAACATTCAGTACTTC; CDR3 protein: CASSEAGPKNIQYF
D gene: -; V gene: TRBV19; clone size: -; J gene: TRBJ2-3; CDR3 DNA: TGTGCCAGTAGTCCCCTCAGCGGAATACGCACAGATACGCAGTATTTT; CDR3 protein: CASSPLSGIRTDTQYF
D gene: -; V gene: TRBV13; clone size: -; J gene: TRBJ2-3; CDR3 DNA: TGTGCCAGCAGTTCCGGGACCAGCACAGATACGCAGTATTTT; CDR3 protein: CASSSGTSTDTQYF